This record looks at one TCR beta chain sequence and its context. The data derive from a study of patients and donors after allogeneic stem cell transplantation. V dropped 1 base and J dropped 11 bases, with 18 bases sitting between them. CDR3 length: 15 residues. Germline loops: CDR1 SGHTA, CDR2 FQGNSA. MiXCR, applied by TCRdb to the RT-PCR reads, yields one record per CDR3 protein. The sample has tens of thousands of distinct CDR3 sequences; roughly 50% are singletons. This sequence originates from a human donor who was either an allogeneic HSCT recipient or a stem cell or donor lymphocyte infusion donor (not recorded which). It is not recorded whose cells these are; they may come from a transplant donor. The sequencing input was blood, either unsorted or a sorted T cell fraction (not recorded which). The gene calls are TRBV7-2 and TRBJ1-5; D is possibly TRBD1 (5 bases). The DNA of the CDR3 is TGTGCCAGCAGCTTAGTTGAGGCCTCGCGGGGGGCCCAGCATTTT. Its protein product is CASSLVEASRGAQHF.